Described below is a single TCR beta chain sequence and its context. No antigen is known for it. This entry is derived from a study of metastatic and nonmetastatic thyroid tumors. The overall study: Repertoire data that came from the blood and tumor or nodule tissue of malignant and benign thyroid patients were compared. Study findings and constraints: It was reportedly found that TCR beta diversity was significantly higher in malignant thyroid tumors than in benign nodules, a difference seen in both blood and tumor samples.

TCRdb reprocessed the PCR reads using MiXCR. The repertoire holds tens of thousands of clones, with 20% to 30% as singletons. CDR3 length equals 13 residues. Per germline, CDR1 SGDLS and CDR2 YYNGEE. With 0 bases removed from V and 1 base from J, the gap between germline ends came to 4 bases. No patient had received any treatment before thyroid surgery. The V call is TRBV9, the J call TRBJ1-2, with D uncertain. What was sequenced was tumor tissue. The clonotype was recovered from a male donor with papillary thyroid cancer or a benign thyroid nodule (not recorded which). Some clones in this sample may be carry-over from other donors' samples. The CDR3 DNA follows: TGTGCCAGCAGCGTAGGTAATAACTATGGCTACACCTTC. It yields the protein CASSVGNNYGYTF.